A single sample gave rise to the 3 T cell receptor beta chains below, sequenced in a study of early T cells in non-severe SARS-CoV-2 infection. A single record per CDR3 protein comes from TCRdb applying MiXCR to the 5' RACE reads. The sample has approximately 97,000 distinct CDR3 sequences; 11% are singletons. The specimen was whole blood, collected at baseline. All receptors derive from an adult who was a healthcare worker with PCR-confirmed SARS-CoV-2 infection or an uninfected control (not recorded which).

The CDR3 loop reads CSVDFSYTGELFF. DNA of the CDR3: TGCAGCGTTGATTTCTCCTACACCGGGGAGCTGTTTTTT. The rearrangement uses TRBV29-1 and TRBJ2-2, with D uncertain. This CDR3 contains 13 residues. Per the germline V gene, CDR1 is SQVTM and CDR2 is ANQGSEA. Trimming left V 3 bases short and J 3 bases short, with 8 bases between.

The chain is built from TRBV7-6 and TRBJ2-7, with TRBD1 matching 7 bases. With V trimmed by 1 base and J by 0 bases, 3 bases remained unmatched. The length of the CDR3 is 15 residues. Germline V gives CDR1 SGHVS, CDR2 FNYEAQ. CDR3 amino acids: CASSLGQGDSYEQYF. In DNA, the CDR3 is TGTGCCAGCAGCTTAGGACAGGGAGACTCCTACGAGCAGTACTTC.

The chain combines TRBV20-1 with TRBJ2-3; tentatively, D is TRBD1 or TRBD2 (6 bases each). The germline gives CDR1 DFQATT, CDR2 SNEGSKA (reference sequence). This CDR3 comprises 14 residues. Trimming cost V 3 bases and J 1 base, with 11 bases left between them. The CDR3 nucleotides are TGCAGTGCTAGGATGAGGGGGGGCACAGATACGCAGTATTTT. Translation: CSARMRGGTDTQYF.